A single T cell receptor beta chain is shown here with its context. Trimming removed 6 bases at V and 7 bases at J, with 10 bases between. Looked up from germline, CDR1 is SNHLY and CDR2 is FYNNEI. This CDR3 region has 11 residues. The sample belongs to a study of blood T cell repertoires in COVID-19. For the study at large: In each case, the material was cDNA or gDNA derived from T cells, B-cell-depleted T cells, or PBMCs.

The protocol was immunoSEQ multiplex PCR, while the TCRdb copy is restricted to in-frame clones and leaves out a portion. The repertoire holds under 200,000 clones, 75% to 90% seen once, with under 2.5% in the top ten. Input material: peripheral blood. This chain uses TRBV2 with TRBJ2-7, with D possibly TRBD2 on 5 matching bases. The TCR sequence derives from a man aged 65 to 85 with active or convalescent COVID-19. CDR3 residues: CASSGGWEQYF. CDR3 coding DNA: TGTGCCAGCAGCGGCGGGTGGGAGCAGTACTTC.